The rows below give T cell receptor beta chains drawn from one sample of a study of Graves' ophthalmopathy and Graves' hyperthyroidism. TCRdb itself ran the multiplex PCR reads through MiXCR, one entry per CDR3 protein. The sample has about 400,000 distinct CDR3 sequences, 15% to 17% seen once. Sequencing input: peripheral blood. The receptor set was obtained from a woman between 18 and 29 years old with stable Graves' hyperthyroidism. Each CDR3 is given with its conserved first and last residue. The D gene is left open where the match is weak. Not every row has a clone size; where given, it reads once, few, many or a size class.

size	D	V	J	DNA	CDR3
many	.	TRBV15	TRBJ2-7	TGTGCCACCAGCAGACCGGGAATACAGTACGAGCAGTACTTC	CATSRPGIQYEQYF
.	.	TRBV12-3/TRBV12-4	TRBJ2-7	TGTGCCAGCAGTTTCGAACTAACGGTAGCATTCTACGATCAGTACTTC	CASSFELTVAFYDQYF
many	TRBD1	TRBV12-3/TRBV12-4	TRBJ2-7	TGTGCCAGCAGTTTCGGGGACAGGCAGTACTTC	CASSFGDRQYF
many	.	TRBV7-9	TRBJ1-1	TGTGCCAGCAGCTCGTTCACACAGAACACTGAAGCTTTCTTT	CASSSFTQNTEAFF
.	TRBD1	TRBV12-3/TRBV12-4	TRBJ2-5	TGTGTCAGCAGCGATGGGACAGTCGAGACCCAGTACTTC	CVSSDGTVETQYF
few	.	TRBV29-1	TRBJ2-5	TGCAGCGTTCTCGAGGCGTTAGGGGGGGAACAAGAGACCCAGTACTTC	CSVLEALGGEQETQYF
few	.	TRBV18	TRBJ2-5	TGTGCCAGCTCACCAGGACAGCAAGAGACCCAGGACTTC	CASSPGQQETQDF
.	TRBD2	TRBV7-8	TRBJ2-7	TGTGCCAGCAGCTTAGAGCGGGGGGGCCATCTTCTAAGCGAGCAGTACTTC	CASSLERGGHLLSEQYF
few	.	TRBV7-9	TRBJ2-2	TGTGCCAGCAGCAACTTGCGGGAGCTGTTTTTT	CASSNLRELFF
.	TRBD1	TRBV6-5	TRBJ1-2	TGTGCCAGCAGTTACAATGCCCGGGACAGGGATTCCTATGGCTACGCCTTC	CASSYNARDRDSYGYAF
many	.	TRBV7-9	TRBJ2-1	TGTGCCAGCAGCGGCCGAGGGAATGAGCAGTTCTTC	CASSGRGNEQFF
few	.	TRBV18	TRBJ2-5	TGTGCCAGCTCACTCCGATACGGAGAGACCCAGTACTTC	CASSLRYGETQYF
many	TRBD1	TRBV20-1	TRBJ1-6	TGCAGTGCTAGTGCGGGACAGGGGGTAGATTCACCCCTCCACTTT	CSASAGQGVDSPLHF
many	.	TRBV2	TRBJ1-2	TGTGCCAGCAGTGATGATTCCGGTGGAATCTATGGCTACACCTTC	CASSDDSGGIYGYTF
.	TRBD2	TRBV9	TRBJ2-3	TGTGCCAGCAGCGTAGCTAGCGGGGGATACGCAGATACGCGGTATTTT	CASSVASGGYADTRYF
many	.	TRBV25-1	TRBJ1-2	TGTGCCAGCAGTGAATTTCATCCCTATGGCTACACCTTC	CASSEFHPYGYTF
many	.	TRBV19	TRBJ1-2	TGTGCCAGTAGCGACAGGCTAATTTCTAACTATGGCTACACCTTC	CASSDRLISNYGYTF
once	.	TRBV7-2	TRBJ1-2	TGTGCCAGCAGCTTGGGGCGTCAGGTTTATGGCTACACCTTC	CASSLGRQVYGYTF
many	.	TRBV6-2/TRBV6-3	TRBJ1-6	TGTGCCAGCAGTTACTCGATGGCGAGCTCCTATAATTCACCCCTCCACTTT	CASSYSMASSYNSPLHF
.	.	TRBV19	TRBJ2-7	TGTGCCAGTAGTACCGAGACGTTTTCCTACGAGCAGTACTTC	CASSTETFSYEQYF
.	.	TRBV7-6	TRBJ2-2	TGTGCCAGCAGCTTAGAAGCGAAAACCGGGGAGCTGTTTTTT	CASSLEAKTGELFF
many	TRBD1	TRBV12-3/TRBV12-4	TRBJ1-1	TGTGCCAGCAGTTTACTGGGACAGAAGTCTGAAGCTTTCTTT	CASSLLGQKSEAFF
many	TRBD1	TRBV10-3	TRBJ1-1	TGTGCCATCACTCCAGGGGGGATGAACACTGAAGCTTTCTTT	CAITPGGMNTEAFF
many	.	TRBV12-3/TRBV12-4	TRBJ2-2	TGTGCCAGCAGTTTTCCGGTAGCCGGGGAGCTGTTTTTT	CASSFPVAGELFF
many	TRBD1	TRBV5-1	TRBJ2-7	TGCGCCAGCAGCTTGGTACAGGGGGCCTACGAGCAGTACTTC	CASSLVQGAYEQYF
.	.	TRBV6-5	TRBJ2-5	TGTGCCAGCAAGTTCGCAGGGCAAGAGACCCAGTACTTC	CASKFAGQETQYF
many	TRBD1	TRBV5-1	TRBJ2-2	TGCGCCAGCAGCCAGACAGGGTTAGCCGGGGAGCTGTTTTTT	CASSQTGLAGELFF
many	.	TRBV19	TRBJ2-7	TGTGCCAGTTCGTACAGCGCGGGGGAGCAGTACTTC	CASSYSAGEQYF
many	.	TRBV6-1	TRBJ1-1	TGTGCCAGCGGGCAGAGGGGCTCTGAAGCTTTCTTT	CASGQRGSEAFF
many	.	TRBV6-2/TRBV6-3	TRBJ1-5	TGTGCCAGCAGCCAGGCCCCAACGGGGGTCGGACAGCCCCAGCATTTT	CASSQAPTGVGQPQHF
many	TRBD1	TRBV12-3/TRBV12-4	TRBJ1-1	TGTGCCAGCAGGTCTACAGGGGGCACTGAAGCTTTCTTT	CASRSTGGTEAFF